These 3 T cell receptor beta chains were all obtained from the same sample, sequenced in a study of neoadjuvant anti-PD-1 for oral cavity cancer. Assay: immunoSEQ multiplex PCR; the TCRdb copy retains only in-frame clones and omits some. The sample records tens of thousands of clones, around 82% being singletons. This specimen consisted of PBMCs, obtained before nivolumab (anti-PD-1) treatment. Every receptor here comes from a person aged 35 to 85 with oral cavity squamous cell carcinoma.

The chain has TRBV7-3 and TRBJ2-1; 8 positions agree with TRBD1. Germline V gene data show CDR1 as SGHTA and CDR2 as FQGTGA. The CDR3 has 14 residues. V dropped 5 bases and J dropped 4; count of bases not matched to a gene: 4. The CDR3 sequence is CASSGTGGYNEQFF. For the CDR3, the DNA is TGTGCCAGCAGCGGAACAGGGGGGTACAATGAGCAGTTCTTC.

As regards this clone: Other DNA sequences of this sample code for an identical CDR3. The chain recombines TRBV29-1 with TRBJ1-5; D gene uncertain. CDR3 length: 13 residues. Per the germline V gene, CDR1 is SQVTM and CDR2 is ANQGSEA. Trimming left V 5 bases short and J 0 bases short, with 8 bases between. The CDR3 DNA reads TGCAGCGTTCGGGAGAATAGCAATCAGCCCCAGCATTTT. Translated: CSVRENSNQPQHF.

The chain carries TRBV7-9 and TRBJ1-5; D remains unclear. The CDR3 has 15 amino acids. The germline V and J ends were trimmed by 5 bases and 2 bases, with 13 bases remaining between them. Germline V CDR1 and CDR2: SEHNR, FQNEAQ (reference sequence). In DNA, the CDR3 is TGTGCCAGCAGCAGGGCCGGGCGGGGCAATCAGCCCCAGCATTTT. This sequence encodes CASSRAGRGNQPQHF.